A single sample is the source of the 8 T cell receptor beta chains below, sequenced in a study of Graves' ophthalmopathy and Graves' hyperthyroidism. Amplification targeted the TCR beta CDR3 regions, with RNA transcripts as the source material. HTBI-primed RT-PCR formed the first round, and a multiplex PCR formed the second. TCRdb re-called the multiplex PCR reads with MiXCR, one entry per CDR3 protein. In the table there are around 600,000 distinct CDR3 sequences, over 40% of which are singletons. The specimen sequenced was peripheral blood. The receptor source for this set is an adult man with Graves' ophthalmopathy.

This clonotype showed up just a few times. V and J are TRBV5-1 and TRBJ2-7; weak D call: TRBD2 (5 bases). This CDR3 contains 14 residues. CDR1 is SGHRS and CDR2 is YFSETQ in the germline V gene. The V and J ends lost 2 bases and 6 bases respectively, with 15 bases between them. The CDR3 loop is CASSFIEGNLEQYF. CDR3 DNA: TGCGCCAGCAGCTTTATCGAGGGCAACCTCGAGCAGTACTTC. The whole variable domain, filled in from reference TRBV5-1 and TRBJ2-7, reads KAGVTQTPRYLIKTRGQQVTLSCSPISGHRSVSWYQQTPGQGLQFLFEYFSETQRNKGNFPGRFSGRQFSNSRSEMNVSTLELGDSALYLCASSFIEGNLEQYFGPGTRLTVT.

Points on this clonotype: The junction differs from germline at one of its ends, possibly a read error. This chain uses TRBV10-3 with TRBJ1-2, with D maybe TRBD1 (5 bases). Germline loops: CDR1 ENHRY, CDR2 SYGVKD. The CDR3 runs 15 residues. The DNA for the CDR3 is TGCGCCATCAGTGGCAGACTGAAGCCGGGGGATGGCTACACCTTC. Translation gives CAISGRLKPGDGYTF.

This clonotype was observed many times. The V gene is TRBV20-1, the J gene TRBJ1-4; weak D call: TRBD1 (6 bases). Germline V gene lookup returns CDR1 DFQATT and CDR2 SNEGSKA (reference sequence). Trimming took 6 bases from V and 7 from J, leaving 21 bases between them. The CDR3 runs 15 residues. The CDR3 protein is CSAKSLGGRGEKLFF. CDR3 DNA sequence: TGCAGTGCCAAGAGTCTAGGGGGGCGCGGTGAAAAACTGTTTTTT.

This clonotype was detected ten times or more. As DNA, the CDR3 is TGTGCCAGCAGCCCACGGTCCCTGGGCTATGGCTACACCTTC. Its translation: CASSPRSLGYGYTF. J is TRBJ1-2 and V is TRBV12-3 or TRBV12-4; D remains unclear. The CDR3 length is 14 residues. The V gene lost 6 bases and the J gene lost 4 bases, with 15 bases spanning the gap.

This clonotype showed up just a few times. V and J are TRBV27 and TRBJ2-7; 11 nucleotides match TRBD2. The CDR3 sequence is 14 residues long. Germline V lookup: CDR1 MNHEY, CDR2 SMNVEV (reference sequence). The V segment lost 5 bases and the J segment 5 bases; nucleotides outside the gene matches: 5. CDR3 loop: CASSHKGLADEQYF. The DNA for the CDR3 is TGTGCCAGCAGTCACAAGGGACTAGCGGACGAGCAGTACTTC.

The rearrangement uses TRBV11-1 and TRBJ1-2, with 8 bases lining up with TRBD1. V lost 6 bases and J lost 4; bases outside the gene matches: 4. Germline V gene sequence: CDR1 SGHAT, CDR2 FQDESV (reference sequence). The CDR3 is 13 residues long. CDR3 in DNA: TGTGCCAGCAGAGACAGGGGAGTCTATGGCTACACCTTC. It yields the protein CASRDRGVYGYTF.

In this sample, this clonotype turned up many times. This rearrangement joins TRBV7-3 to TRBJ1-3; D is unresolved. With 0 bases removed from V and 0 bases from J, the gap between germline ends came to 9 bases. Germline V CDR1 and CDR2: SGHTA, FQGTGA. This CDR3 has 16 residues. Here the CDR3 reads CASSLTQVCSGNTIYF. CDR3 nucleotides: TGTGCCAGCAGCTTAACGCAGGTTTGCTCTGGAAACACCATATATTTT.

This clonotype turned up a few times. The chain is built from TRBV11-2 and TRBJ2-7; 10 nucleotides match TRBD2. The CDR3 spans 16 residues. With V trimmed by 1 base and J by 5 bases, 8 bases remained unmatched. Germline V gene lookup returns CDR1 SGHAT and CDR2 FQNNGV. CDR3 in DNA: TGTGCCAGCAGCTTAGGGGCGACTAGCGGGTTCGACGAGCAGTACTTC. It translates to CASSLGATSGFDEQYF.